This TCR beta chain stems from a study of tumor and adjacent non-tumor tissue in lung cancer. Study context: Patients comprised 12 adenocarcinoma, 2 squamous cell carcinoma and 1 small cell lung cancer. Aged about 30 to 85 years, patients included fewer than 11 men and five or six women with stage I to III disease.

A modified ARM-PCR protocol with three rounds of nested PCR amplified TCRbeta. TCRdb ran MiXCR on the multiplex PCR reads and lists one entry per CDR3 protein. The table has 76,000 or so distinct CDR3 sequences, around 70% seen once. Comment on this clonotype: The junction departs from the called germline gene at one end, perhaps through a read error.

This CDR3 spans 12 amino acids. Germline CDR1 and CDR2: SQVTM and ANQGSEA. RNA was extracted from bulk tissue without any cell sorting. Between August and November 2014, newly diagnosed, chemotherapy-naive lung cancer patients underwent thoracic surgery in China. The sample was lung tumor tissue. The chain has TRBV29-1 and TRBJ1-2; unclear D gene. This TCR came from a woman aged 70-85 years with non-small cell lung cancer. The CDR3 loop is CSVVESGYGYTF. Here the CDR3 DNA reads TGCAGTGTTGTGGAGTCGGGATACGGCTACACCTTC.